This is a list of T cell receptor beta chains from one sample in a study of CD8 T cells in Susac syndrome. TCRdb re-derived calls from the immunoSEQ multiplex PCR reads in MiXCR, one entry per CDR3 protein. The top ten clones hold under 0.2% of a sample with 210,000 or so distinct CDR3 sequences, 94% of them seen once. Sequencing input: CD4+ T cells from PBMCs. These receptors all come from a human donor with Susac syndrome. CDR3s include the opening cysteine and the closing phenylalanine or tryptophan. The D gene is left open where the match is weak. Size is omitted from some rows. Given values are once, few, many or a class for expanded clones.

length	D	V	size	J	DNA	CDR3
14	-	TRBV7-2	-	TRBJ1-2	TGTGCCAGCAGCTTACGTCGGGAGTCCTATGGCTACACCTTC	CASSLRRESYGYTF
14	-	TRBV30	-	TRBJ2-2	TGTGCCTGGAGTGTACAGCCGCGAACCGGGGAGCTGTTTTTT	CAWSVQPRTGELFF
12	-	TRBV28	-	TRBJ2-7	TGTGCCAGCAGTTTTCTCTCCTACGAGCAGTACTTC	CASSFLSYEQYF
16	-	TRBV3-1	-	TRBJ1-1	TGTGCCAGCAGCCAAGCAGGCTCAGGGATTGACACTGAAGCTTTCTTT	CASSQAGSGIDTEAFF
14	-	TRBV4-3	-	TRBJ1-2	TGCGCCAGCAGCCAAGATCTGGGTCAGTATGGCTACACCTTC	CASSQDLGQYGYTF
14	-	TRBV28	-	TRBJ2-2	TGTGCCAGCAGTTTTTATCAGACCACCGGGGAGCTGTTTTTT	CASSFYQTTGELFF
16	TRBD1	TRBV2	-	TRBJ2-1	TGTGCCAGCAGTGAAGGGGACAGGGTCTTGGGGAGTGAGCAGTTCTTC	CASSEGDRVLGSEQFF
15	TRBD2	TRBV5-1	-	TRBJ2-5	TGCGCCAGCAGCTTCGACGGGGGGGCCATGGAGACCCAGTACTTC	CASSFDGGAMETQYF
18	TRBD2	TRBV12-5	-	TRBJ2-1	TGTGCTAGTGGTTTGGTTCAATTAGCGGGGGTTTCTGACAATGAGCAGTTCTTC	CASGLVQLAGVSDNEQFF
15	-	TRBV29-1	-	TRBJ2-3	TGCAGCGTTGAAAAGGCGGGGAGTGGACTAGATACGCAGTATTTT	CSVEKAGSGLDTQYF
16	TRBD2	TRBV24-1	-	TRBJ2-2	TGTGCCACCAGTGGAGCGGGGGGCACTAACACCGGGGAGCTGTTTTTT	CATSGAGGTNTGELFF
16	-	TRBV30	-	TRBJ1-1	TGTGCCTGGAGTGTAAAGGGTGGCAGGGGAGTCACTGAAGCTTTCTTT	CAWSVKGGRGVTEAFF
13	-	TRBV20-1	-	TRBJ2-2	TGCAGTGCTCAACAAGTTGGGACCGGGGAGCTGTTTTTT	CSAQQVGTGELFF
13	-	TRBV18	-	TRBJ1-1	TGTGCCAGCTCCGTGACAGGGAACACTGAAGCTTTCTTT	CASSVTGNTEAFF
14	-	TRBV28	-	TRBJ2-6	TGTGCCACCGCGTGGGCGGATGGGGCCAACGTCCTGACTTTC	CATAWADGANVLTF
12	-	TRBV29-1	-	TRBJ2-3	TGCAGTGGACCGGCCCGCCCAGATACGCAGTATTTT	CSGPARPDTQYF
15	TRBD1	TRBV12-3/TRBV12-4	-	TRBJ1-2	TGTGCCAGCGGGCCCGGGACAGACGTAATCTATGGCTACACCTTC	CASGPGTDVIYGYTF
14	-	TRBV30	once	TRBJ1-4	TGTGCCTGGAGCCCCGACGGGCTGGGAGAAAAACTGTTTTTT	CAWSPDGLGEKLFF
12	-	TRBV24-1	few	TRBJ2-7	TGTGCCACCAGTGAACGGGACGGCGAGCAGTACTTC	CATSERDGEQYF
14	TRBD1	TRBV20-1	-	TRBJ2-7	TGCAGTGCTCCCGGGACAGGGGAAACCTACGAGCAGTACTTC	CSAPGTGETYEQYF
16	TRBD1	TRBV4-3	-	TRBJ2-1	TGCGCCAGCAGCCGGGGACAGGGAGGGGACTACAATGAGCAGTTCTTC	CASSRGQGGDYNEQFF
16	-	TRBV6-2/TRBV6-3	-	TRBJ2-6	TGTGCCAGCAGCGCCCCCGGGGTCTCTGGGGCCAACGTCCTGACTTTC	CASSAPGVSGANVLTF
15	TRBD1	TRBV7-8	-	TRBJ2-2	TGTGCCAGCAGCTTAGCAGGACAGGCGGCCGGGGAGCTGTTTTTT	CASSLAGQAAGELFF
13	TRBD1	TRBV19	-	TRBJ2-7	TGTGCCAGTAGTTCCCACAGGGGCGCCGAGCAGTACTTC	CASSSHRGAEQYF
14	TRBD1	TRBV11-2	few	TRBJ2-3	TGTGCCAGCAGCGATCGGACAGGGCCAGATACGCAGTATTTT	CASSDRTGPDTQYF
14	TRBD1	TRBV7-2	-	TRBJ1-1	TGTGCCAGCAGCGGACAGGTACTGAACACTGAAGCTTTCTTT	CASSGQVLNTEAFF
13	TRBD1	TRBV12-3/TRBV12-4	-	TRBJ1-3	TGTGCCAGCTGGGACAGTGGGGGAAACACCATATATTTT	CASWDSGGNTIYF
13	-	TRBV18	-	TRBJ2-2	TGTGCCAGCTCACCAAAGGGTCCCGGGGAGCTGTTTTTT	CASSPKGPGELFF
14	-	TRBV6-2/TRBV6-3	-	TRBJ1-5	TGTGCCAGTCTACAAGGCGGCTCCTCTCAGCCCCAGCATTTT	CASLQGGSSQPQHF
13	-	TRBV19	-	TRBJ1-1	TGTGCCGCTAAGGGAGAAGTGAACACTGAAGCTTTCTTT	CAAKGEVNTEAFF
18	TRBD2	TRBV4-1	-	TRBJ2-3	TGCGCCAGCAGCCAAGTGCTTTCTAGCGGGGGAAGGACAGATACGCAGTATTTT	CASSQVLSSGGRTDTQYF
14	-	TRBV2	-	TRBJ2-5	TGTGCCAGCAGCCCCGGGCGCGTCAAAGAGACCCAGTACTTC	CASSPGRVKETQYF
13	-	TRBV24-1	-	TRBJ2-7	TGTGCCACCCAACAGCCGGGGGGCGGCGAGCAGTACTTC	CATQQPGGGEQYF
15	TRBD2	TRBV20-1	-	TRBJ2-1	TGCAGTGCTGACCAACTAGCGGGGGTTAATGATGAGCAGTTCTTC	CSADQLAGVNDEQFF
14	-	TRBV15	once	TRBJ2-5	TGTGCCACCAGCAGAGATTTTGTTGAGAAGACCCAGTACTTC	CATSRDFVEKTQYF
15	-	TRBV3-1	-	TRBJ1-2	TGTGCCAGCAGCCAGGCCTTGGGCTTTAACTATGGCTACACCTTC	CASSQALGFNYGYTF
14	-	TRBV30	-	TRBJ1-6	TGTGCCTGGAGTGCAGGCAGGGGCACGGGGGACCTCCACTTT	CAWSAGRGTGDLHF
13	TRBD1	TRBV20-1	-	TRBJ1-5	TGCAGTGCTAACAGGGGTGGTAATCAGCCCCAGCATTTT	CSANRGGNQPQHF
16	TRBD2	TRBV6-4	-	TRBJ2-1	TGTGCCAGCAGTGACTCGGGACTAGCACTACGCAATGAGCAGTTCTTC	CASSDSGLALRNEQFF
13	-	TRBV2	-	TRBJ2-7	TGTGCCAGCATCGAGTGGGGGCGGAACGAGCAGTACTTC	CASIEWGRNEQYF
14	-	TRBV24-1	-	TRBJ1-2	TGTGCCACCAGTGCGGGTCGGGCTAACTATGGCTACACCTTC	CATSAGRANYGYTF
16	TRBD1	TRBV7-2	-	TRBJ1-1	TGTGCCAGCAGCCTGGACAGGGCTAGTATGAACACTGAAGCTTTCTTT	CASSLDRASMNTEAFF
15	TRBD1	TRBV7-3	-	TRBJ2-5	TGTGCCAGCAGCCCGACAGGGTTTCGGGAAGAGACCCAGTACTTC	CASSPTGFREETQYF
14	TRBD1	TRBV6-1	few	TRBJ1-1	TGTGCCAGCAACACCCAGGGGGCGAACACTGAAGCTTTCTTT	CASNTQGANTEAFF
14	-	TRBV6-5	-	TRBJ1-2	TGTGCCAGCAGAGATCGCAGGGCCCCCTATGGCTACACCTTC	CASRDRRAPYGYTF
17	TRBD1	TRBV12-3/TRBV12-4	-	TRBJ2-1	TGTGCCAGCAGTTTAAGGGACAGGGGGCGAGTGGGTAGGGTGCAGTTCTTC	CASSLRDRGRVGRVQFF
15	-	TRBV30	-	TRBJ1-4	TGTGCCTGGATGGGGGCCGGGACCCCTAATGAAAAACTGTTTTTT	CAWMGAGTPNEKLFF
13	-	TRBV28	-	TRBJ1-2	TGTGCCAGCAGTTGGCGGGGTAGGGATGGCTACACCTTC	CASSWRGRDGYTF
13	-	TRBV10-3	-	TRBJ2-2	TGTGCCATCAGCAGGGACGGTGCCGGGGAGCTGTTTTTT	CAISRDGAGELFF
13	-	TRBV29-1	-	TRBJ1-6	TGCAGCGCAGCCGGGACCCCAGGTTCACCCCTCCACTTT	CSAAGTPGSPLHF
15	-	TRBV5-1	-	TRBJ2-2	TGCGCCAGCAGCTTGGCCCTCGGGCAGACCGGGGAGCTGTTTTTT	CASSLALGQTGELFF
16	TRBD1	TRBV9	-	TRBJ1-6	TGTGCCAGCAGCGCCAGGGGGAGCTCCTATAATTCACCCCTCCACTTT	CASSARGSSYNSPLHF
15	-	TRBV30	-	TRBJ2-7	TGTGCCTGGAGTGTAGGAAAGGCAGGGTGGAAAGAGCAGTACTTC	CAWSVGKAGWKEQYF
15	TRBD2	TRBV6-2/TRBV6-3	-	TRBJ2-5	TGTGCCAGCAGCTCAGCCGGGACTATCCAAGAGACCCAGTACTTC	CASSSAGTIQETQYF
13	-	TRBV7-2	-	TRBJ1-5	TGTGCCAGCAGCTTATCCCGGAGTCAGCCCCAGCATTTT	CASSLSRSQPQHF
12	TRBD2	TRBV29-1	-	TRBJ2-1	TGCAGCGTGGCGGGGGGGTCAAATGAGCAGTTCTTC	CSVAGGSNEQFF
13	-	TRBV12-3/TRBV12-4	-	TRBJ2-7	TGTGCCAGCAGTTTAGGCAGGGCAGGCGAGCAGTACTTC	CASSLGRAGEQYF
18	-	TRBV9	once	TRBJ2-7	TGTGCCAGCAGCGTTGGGAGGTCTGTCGGGGGCCGTTCCTACGAGCAGTACTTC	CASSVGRSVGGRSYEQYF